This T cell receptor beta chain was obtained from a study of T cells in localized non-small cell lung cancer. Of note for this clone: Its antigen is unidentified.

Whole-study results and caveats: Blood T cell density predicted longer survival; adjacent-lung clonality, shorter.

The ends lost 3 bases at V and 5 bases at J; junction bases unmatched: 11. The CDR3 extends over 17 amino acids. Germline lookup yields CDR1 KGHSH and CDR2 LQKENI. Here immunoSEQ multiplex PCR was the method, and the copy in TCRdb shows in-frame clones only, minus some. The repertoire consists of about 59,000 clones, with approximately 90% occurring once and the leading ten covering 20% to 25%. The specimen comprised peripheral blood, sampled before any cancer treatment. The V call is TRBV18, the J call TRBJ2-2; TRBD2 matches at 8 bases. The source is a man aged 35-75 years with stage I squamous cell lung carcinoma. CDR3 region: CASSPSRAGAETGELFF. The DNA for the CDR3 is TGTGCCAGCTCACCGAGTAGAGCGGGAGCGGAGACCGGGGAGCTGTTTTTT.